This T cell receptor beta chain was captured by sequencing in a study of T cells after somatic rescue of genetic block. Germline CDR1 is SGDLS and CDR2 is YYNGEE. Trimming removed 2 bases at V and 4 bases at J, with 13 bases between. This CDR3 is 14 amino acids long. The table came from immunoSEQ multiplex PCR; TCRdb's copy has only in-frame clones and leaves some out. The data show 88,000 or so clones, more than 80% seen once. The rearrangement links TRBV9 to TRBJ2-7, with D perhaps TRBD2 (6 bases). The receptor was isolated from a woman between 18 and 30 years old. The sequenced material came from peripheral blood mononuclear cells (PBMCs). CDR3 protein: CASSVGAREYEQYF. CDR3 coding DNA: TGTGCCAGCAGCGTCGGGGCCCGGGAGTACGAGCAGTACTTC.